This TCR beta chain is from a study of blood T cells in healthy people across ages. Each sample used at least 6 million PBMCs. This clonotype was counted ten times or more. The antigen is undetermined. The second PCR ran 7 to 11 cycles with a sample-barcoded 5' primer and J-beta primers. MiXCR, applied by TCRdb to the 5' RACE reads, yields one record per CDR3 protein. This table has hundreds of thousands of distinct CDR3 sequences, around 26% appearing once. Overall study findings and caveats: Versus aged donors, long-lived donors had higher diversity and more naive CD4+ cells.

The clonotype was recovered from a woman aged 80 or over in good health. Sequencing was carried out using blood.

CDR3 sequence (DNA): TGTGCCAGCAGGAAGCCGGGACAGGGGGCTCGGGAGCAGTACTTC. Its translation is CASRKPGQGAREQYF. The chain uses TRBV12-3 or TRBV12-4 and TRBJ2-7, with TRBD1 matching 12 bases. The CDR3 has 15 amino acids. Trimming at V came to 6 bases and at J to 7 bases, leaving 10 bases not matched to a gene.